This T cell receptor (beta chain) comes out of a study of blood T cell repertoires in COVID-19. Study details: T cells, B-cell-depleted T cells, or PBMCs provided the cDNA or gDNA that served as material.

Here immunoSEQ multiplex PCR was the method, and the copy in TCRdb shows in-frame clones only, minus some. The table has fewer than 400,000 clones, 80% to 90% seen once. Trimming shortened V by 5 bases and J by 9 bases, and 17 bases separated the two germline ends. The CDR3 loop spans 15 amino acids. Germline CDR1 MNHEY, CDR2 SMNVEV (reference sequence). Each participant's cohort was designated according to participant-reported clinical history. This TCR derives from a young man who had recovered from COVID-19. This chain links TRBV27 with TRBJ1-6; D may be TRBD1 (6 bases). Source material: PBMCs or T cells enriched from blood (not recorded which). The CDR3 region is CASSTGTTRSSPLHF. The DNA of the CDR3 is TGTGCCAGCAGTACCGGGACAACTCGATCTTCACCCCTCCACTTT.